This T cell receptor beta chain was identified during a study of T cell responses to AZD1222 COVID-19 vaccine (dated by TCRdb to 2020 to 2022). Looking at the study overall: Because spike-specific TCR depth and breadth did not differ between the two schedules, AZD1222 recipients who got a second dose at roughly 4 weeks were pooled with those who got a second dose at roughly 12 weeks. A total of 233 trial participants underwent TCR sequencing, of whom about 200 had received two doses of AZD1222 and 26 had received two doses of the MenACWY control vaccine. Trial participants were enrolled into age subgroups of 18-55, 56-69 and 70-plus years, which contained about 160, 30 and 59 TCR-sequenced participants, respectively.

Concerning this clone itself: Its target antigen remains unknown. Base qualities are not provided; no much larger clone lies one nucleotide away.

The CDR3 regions of human TCRbeta chains were subjected to immunosequencing. Per the authors' processing: TCRs in the repertoires were compared against a reference library of SARS-CoV-2-specific TCRs that had been generated with the MIRA antigen-specificity platform. Breadth meant the fraction of unique TCRs that were SARS-CoV-2-associated, whereas depth meant the fraction of total T cells that were SARS-CoV-2-associated. Using the MIRA data, every spike-specific TCR was mapped to the spike region that the TCR reacted to and assigned to either a CD4 or a CD8 class. Log10-transformed breadth and depth values were compared by one-way ANOVA with Sidak's multiple comparisons tests. TCRdb took over this immuneACCESS table, retaining in-frame rearrangements with V and J assigned. Such tables are incomplete; in checked studies, under half of the missing clones stem from an unresolved V gene, and the remainder is unexplained. V and J calls plus clone size are reproduced from that table; the DNA served to infer D and trimming. The sample yields about 140,000 clones; roughly 90% were counted once. Under 2.5% of the sample comes from the top ten.

Paper-wide results and their limitations: Reportedly, almost half of the unique spike-specific TCRs recognized epitopes lying outside the regions that are mutated in the B.1.351 and B.1.1.7 variants. The 56-69-year group was small, and its depth increase did not reach significance, likely because of low power. Only five to seven AZD1222 recipients were SARS-CoV-2 seropositive at baseline, limiting conclusions about previously exposed vaccinees. Most participants were white British and females outnumbered males, and the authors suggested that clonal diversity may have been underestimated. After two AZD1222 doses, both the breadth and the depth of spike-specific TCRs were significantly higher than at day 0 and than in MenACWY recipients. CD4 TCRs associated with the vaccine covered the entire spike protein, and the dominant responses were in regions 160-218 and 743-854. Because no day 14 peak-response samples were available, the repertoires could be characterized only after the peak T cell response.

The time point label of this sample denotes: baseline before first vaccination. Samples from vaccinated people were obtained from the UK trials COV001 and COV002, which included a single-blind randomized controlled phase 2/3 trial of AZD1222 (ChAdOx1 nCoV-19) in healthy adults. Trial participant PBMC samples were collected at day 0 and day 28 after the second dose for TCRbeta chain sequencing. The V and J ends are trimmed by 2 bases and 18 bases, leaving 17 bases between them. Taken from the germline V gene, the CDR1 and CDR2 loops are MNHNS and SASEGT. The CDR3 goes from the cysteine to the phenylalanine over 13 residues. This entry keeps only the CDR3 DNA: 39 bases, framed from base 1.

The material sequenced was peripheral blood, taken on day 0 of AZD1222 vaccination. The sequence came from an adult in good health. This sequence uses TRBV6-1 and TRBJ1-6; a weak D assignment points to TRBD1 (5 bases agree). The nucleotide sequence reads as follows: TGTGCCAGCAGTGAATTATCGAGGCCGGGGGACCACTTT. It encodes CASSELSRPGDHF.